This T cell receptor (beta chain) was sequenced during a study of CD8 T cells in Susac syndrome. Study-level points and caveats: A relatively small number of individuals underwent TCR sequencing and HLA analysis.

RNA totalling roughly 0.5 to 1 ug underwent reverse transcription with random hexamers. Amplification of TCR beta CDR3 used immunoSEQ multiplex PCR across 54 Vbeta and 13 Jbeta. TCRdb recomputed calls from the immunoSEQ multiplex PCR reads with MiXCR, one row per CDR3 protein. The table includes under 200,000 distinct CDR3 sequences, just under 95% detected once. This CDR3 contains 12 residues. Germline-derived CDR1 and CDR2 are DFQATT and SNEGSKA (reference sequence). The V end lost 5 bases, the J end lost 2 bases, and 7 bases lay between the germline ends. CD8+ and CD4+ T cells from blood underwent TCR beta sequencing, which was carried out in a high-throughput format. TEMRA cells were enriched by FACS, while CD8+ and CD4+ T cells were obtained through a negative isolation that was performed magnetically. With respect to this clonotype: Its antigen is as yet unknown.

The receptor was isolated from a human donor in good health. The chain carries TRBV20-1 and TRBJ1-5; a weak D match, TRBD1 (6 bases). Sequenced input: CD4+ T cells from PBMCs. The CDR3 DNA sequence: TGCAGTGCTCACAGGGGCAATCAGCCCCAGCATTTT. Amino acid sequence: CSAHRGNQPQHF.